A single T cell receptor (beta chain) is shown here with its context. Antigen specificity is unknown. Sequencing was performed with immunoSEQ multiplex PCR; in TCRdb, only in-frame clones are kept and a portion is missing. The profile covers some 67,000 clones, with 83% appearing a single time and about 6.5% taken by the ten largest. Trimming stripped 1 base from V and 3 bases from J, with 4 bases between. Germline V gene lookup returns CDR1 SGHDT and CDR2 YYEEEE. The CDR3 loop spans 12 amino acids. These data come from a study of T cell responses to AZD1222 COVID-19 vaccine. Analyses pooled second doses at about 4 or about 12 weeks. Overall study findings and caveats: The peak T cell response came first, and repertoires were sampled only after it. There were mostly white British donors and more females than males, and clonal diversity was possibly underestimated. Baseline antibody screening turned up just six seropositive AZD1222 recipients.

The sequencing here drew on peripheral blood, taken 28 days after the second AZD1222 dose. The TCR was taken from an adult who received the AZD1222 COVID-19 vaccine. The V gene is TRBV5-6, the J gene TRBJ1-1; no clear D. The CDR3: CASSLYHTEAFF. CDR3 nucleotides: TGTGCCAGCAGCTTGTACCACACTGAAGCTTTCTTT. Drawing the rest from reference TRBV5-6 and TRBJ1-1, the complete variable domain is DAGVTQSPTHLIKTRGQQVTLRCSPKSGHDTVSWYQQALGQGPQFIFQYYEEEERQRGNFPDRFSGHQFPNYSSELNVNALLLGDSALYLCASSLYHTEAFFGQGTRLTVV.